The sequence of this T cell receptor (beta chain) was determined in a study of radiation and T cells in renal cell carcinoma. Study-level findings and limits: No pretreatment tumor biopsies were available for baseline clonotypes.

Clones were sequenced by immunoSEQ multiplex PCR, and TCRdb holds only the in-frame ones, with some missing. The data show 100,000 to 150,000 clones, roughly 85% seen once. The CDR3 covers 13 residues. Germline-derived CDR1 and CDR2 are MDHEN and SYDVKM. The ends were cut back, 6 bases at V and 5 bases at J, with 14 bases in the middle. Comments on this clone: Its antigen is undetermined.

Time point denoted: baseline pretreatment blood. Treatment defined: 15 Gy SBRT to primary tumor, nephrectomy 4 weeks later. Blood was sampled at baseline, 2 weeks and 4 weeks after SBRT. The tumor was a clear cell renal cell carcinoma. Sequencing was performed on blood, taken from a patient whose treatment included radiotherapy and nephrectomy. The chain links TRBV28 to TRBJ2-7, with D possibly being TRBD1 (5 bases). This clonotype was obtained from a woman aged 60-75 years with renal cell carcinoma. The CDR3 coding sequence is TGTGCCAGCAGAGGGCAGGGTTTCGACGAGCAGTACTTC. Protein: CASRGQGFDEQYF.